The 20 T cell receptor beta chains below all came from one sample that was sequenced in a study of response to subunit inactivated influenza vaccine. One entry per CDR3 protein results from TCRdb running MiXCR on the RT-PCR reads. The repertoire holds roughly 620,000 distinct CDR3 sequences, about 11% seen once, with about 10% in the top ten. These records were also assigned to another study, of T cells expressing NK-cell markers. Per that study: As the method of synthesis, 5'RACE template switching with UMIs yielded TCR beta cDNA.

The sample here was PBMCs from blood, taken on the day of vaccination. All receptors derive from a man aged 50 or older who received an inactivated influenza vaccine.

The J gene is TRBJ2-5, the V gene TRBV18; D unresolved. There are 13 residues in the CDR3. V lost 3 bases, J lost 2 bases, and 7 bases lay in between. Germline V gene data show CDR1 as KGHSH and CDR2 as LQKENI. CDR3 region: CASSPQQQETQYF. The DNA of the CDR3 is TGTGCCAGCTCACCCCAACAGCAAGAGACCCAGTACTTC.

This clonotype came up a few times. CDR3 DNA sequence: TGTGCCAGCAGTTTCGGCCAGGGGGCGCTTTGGACTGAAGCTTTCTTT. Its translation: CASSFGQGALWTEAFF. This chain joins TRBV28 and TRBJ1-1, with 8 bases fitting TRBD1. The CDR3 consists of 16 residues. Looked up from germline, CDR1 is MDHEN and CDR2 is SYDVKM. The V segment lost 3 bases and the J segment 5 bases; nucleotides outside the gene matches: 11.

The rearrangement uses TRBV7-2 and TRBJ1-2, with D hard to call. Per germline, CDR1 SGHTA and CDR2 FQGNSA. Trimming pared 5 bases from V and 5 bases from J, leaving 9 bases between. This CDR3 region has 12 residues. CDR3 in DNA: TGTGCCAGCAGCCCCGGTCCATATGGCTACACCTTC. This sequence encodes CASSPGPYGYTF.

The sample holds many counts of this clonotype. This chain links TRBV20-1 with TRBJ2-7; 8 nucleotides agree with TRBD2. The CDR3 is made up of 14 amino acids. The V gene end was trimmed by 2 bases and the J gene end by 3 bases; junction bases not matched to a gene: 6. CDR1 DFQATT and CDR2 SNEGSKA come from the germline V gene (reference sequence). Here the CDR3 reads CSARSLAGDYEQYF. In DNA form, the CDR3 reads TGCAGTGCTAGAAGTCTAGCGGGCGACTACGAGCAGTACTTC.

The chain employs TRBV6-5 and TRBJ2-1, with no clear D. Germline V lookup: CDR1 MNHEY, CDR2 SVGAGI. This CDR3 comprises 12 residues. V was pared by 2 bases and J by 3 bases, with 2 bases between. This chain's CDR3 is CASSYVYNEQFF. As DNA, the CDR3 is TGTGCCAGCAGTTACGTCTACAATGAGCAGTTCTTC.

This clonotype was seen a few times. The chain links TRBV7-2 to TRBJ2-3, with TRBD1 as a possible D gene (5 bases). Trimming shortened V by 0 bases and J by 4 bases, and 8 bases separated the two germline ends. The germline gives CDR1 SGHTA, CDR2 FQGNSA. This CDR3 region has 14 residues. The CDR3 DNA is TGTGCCAGCAGCTTAGCCCCCAGGGCAGATACGCAGTATTTT. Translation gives CASSLAPRADTQYF.

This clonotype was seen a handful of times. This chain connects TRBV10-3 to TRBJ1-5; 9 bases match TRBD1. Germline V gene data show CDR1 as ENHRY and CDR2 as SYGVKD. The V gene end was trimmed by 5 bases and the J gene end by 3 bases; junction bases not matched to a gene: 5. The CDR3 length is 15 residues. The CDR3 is CAISSGTGLNQPQHF. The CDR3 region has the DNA TGTGCCATCAGTTCCGGGACAGGGCTCAATCAGCCCCAGCATTTT.

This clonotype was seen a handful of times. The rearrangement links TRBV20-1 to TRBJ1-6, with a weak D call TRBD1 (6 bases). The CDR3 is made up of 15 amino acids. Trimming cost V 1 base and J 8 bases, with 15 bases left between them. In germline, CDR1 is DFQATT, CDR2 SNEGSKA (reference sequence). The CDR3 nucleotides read TGCAGTGCTAGAGGTGCCAGCGGGGGCGATTCACCCCTCCACTTT. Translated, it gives CSARGASGGDSPLHF.

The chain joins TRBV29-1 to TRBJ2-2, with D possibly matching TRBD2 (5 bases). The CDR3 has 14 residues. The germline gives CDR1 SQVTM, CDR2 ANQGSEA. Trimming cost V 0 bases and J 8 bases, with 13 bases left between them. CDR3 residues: CSVEDRGRTGELFF. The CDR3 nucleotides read TGCAGCGTTGAAGATCGTGGGCGGACTGGGGAGCTGTTTTTT.

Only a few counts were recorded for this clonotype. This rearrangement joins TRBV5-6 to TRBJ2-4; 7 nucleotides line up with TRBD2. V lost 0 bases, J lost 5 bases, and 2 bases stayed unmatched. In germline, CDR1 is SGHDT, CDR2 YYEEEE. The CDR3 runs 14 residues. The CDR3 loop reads CASSLVTSENIQYF. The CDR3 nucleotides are TGTGCCAGCAGCTTGGTTACTAGCGAAAACATTCAGTACTTC.

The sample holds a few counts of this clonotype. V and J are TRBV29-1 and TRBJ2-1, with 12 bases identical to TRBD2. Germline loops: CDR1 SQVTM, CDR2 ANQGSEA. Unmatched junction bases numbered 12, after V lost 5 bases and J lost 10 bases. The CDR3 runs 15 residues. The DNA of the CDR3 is TGCAGCGTTTGGGTAAGGACTAGCGGGATGGAGGAGCAGTTCTTC. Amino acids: CSVWVRTSGMEEQFF.

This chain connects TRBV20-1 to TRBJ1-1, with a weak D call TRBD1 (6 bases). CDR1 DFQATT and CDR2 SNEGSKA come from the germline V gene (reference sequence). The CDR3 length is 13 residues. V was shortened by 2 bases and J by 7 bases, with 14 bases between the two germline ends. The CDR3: CSARRDTPDEAFF. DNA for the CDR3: TGCAGTGCTAGAAGGGACACTCCCGATGAAGCTTTCTTT.

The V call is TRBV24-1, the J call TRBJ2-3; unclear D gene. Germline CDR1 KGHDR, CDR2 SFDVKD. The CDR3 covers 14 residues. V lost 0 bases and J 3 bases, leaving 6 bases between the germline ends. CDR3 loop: CATSDLSGTDTQYF. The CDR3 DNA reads TGTGCCACCAGTGATTTGTCAGGAACAGATACGCAGTATTTT.

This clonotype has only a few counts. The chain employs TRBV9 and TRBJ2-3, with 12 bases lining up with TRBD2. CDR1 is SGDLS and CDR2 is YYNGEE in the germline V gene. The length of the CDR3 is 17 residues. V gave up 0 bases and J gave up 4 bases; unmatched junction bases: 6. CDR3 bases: TGTGCCAGCAGCGTAGCTTCACTAGCGGGGGGTTCAGATACGCAGTATTTT. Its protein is CASSVASLAGGSDTQYF.

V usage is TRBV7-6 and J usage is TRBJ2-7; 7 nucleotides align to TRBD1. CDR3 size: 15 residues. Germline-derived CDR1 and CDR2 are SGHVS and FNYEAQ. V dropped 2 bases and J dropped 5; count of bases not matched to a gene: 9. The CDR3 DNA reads TGTGCCAGCAGCTTAACCCGACAGGGAGCGAACGAGCAGTACTTC. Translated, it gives CASSLTRQGANEQYF.

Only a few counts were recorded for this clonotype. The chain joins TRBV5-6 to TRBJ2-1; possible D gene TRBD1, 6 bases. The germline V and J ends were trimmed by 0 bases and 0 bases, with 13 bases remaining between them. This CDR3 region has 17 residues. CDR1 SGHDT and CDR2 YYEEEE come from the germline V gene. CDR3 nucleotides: TGTGCCAGCAGCTTGGAAGCGACAGGAGCCTCCTACAATGAGCAGTTCTTC. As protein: CASSLEATGASYNEQFF. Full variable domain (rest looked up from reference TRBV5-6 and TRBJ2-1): DAGVTQSPTHLIKTRGQQVTLRCSPKSGHDTVSWYQQALGQGPQFIFQYYEEEERQRGNFPDRFSGHQFPNYSSELNVNALLLGDSALYLCASSLEATGASYNEQFFGPGTRLTVL.

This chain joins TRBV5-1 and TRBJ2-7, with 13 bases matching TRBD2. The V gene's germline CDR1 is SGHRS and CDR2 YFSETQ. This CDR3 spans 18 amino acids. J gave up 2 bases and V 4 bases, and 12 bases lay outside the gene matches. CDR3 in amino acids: CASSQGLAGARSPYEQYF. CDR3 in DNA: TGCGCCAGCAGCCAAGGACTAGCGGGAGCCCGGTCTCCCTACGAGCAGTACTTC.

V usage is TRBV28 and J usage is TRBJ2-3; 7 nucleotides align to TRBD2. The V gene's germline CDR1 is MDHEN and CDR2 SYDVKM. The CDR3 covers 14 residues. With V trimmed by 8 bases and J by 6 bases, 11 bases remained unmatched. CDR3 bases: TGTGCCAGCGGTAGCGGGTTGGCGCGGGATACGCAGTATTTT. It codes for CASGSGLARDTQYF.

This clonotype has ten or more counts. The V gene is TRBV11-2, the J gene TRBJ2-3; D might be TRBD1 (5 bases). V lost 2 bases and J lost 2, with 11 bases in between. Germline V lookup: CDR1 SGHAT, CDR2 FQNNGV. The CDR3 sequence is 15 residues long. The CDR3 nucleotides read TGTGCCAGCAGCTTAATCGGTGGGGCCACAGATACGCAGTATTTT. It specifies CASSLIGGATDTQYF.

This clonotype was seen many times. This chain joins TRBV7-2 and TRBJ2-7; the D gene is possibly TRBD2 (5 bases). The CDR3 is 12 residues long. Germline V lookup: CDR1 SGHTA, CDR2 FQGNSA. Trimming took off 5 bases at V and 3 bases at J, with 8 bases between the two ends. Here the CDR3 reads CASSILGYEQYF. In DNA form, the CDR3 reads TGTGCCAGCAGCATACTAGGCTACGAGCAGTACTTC.